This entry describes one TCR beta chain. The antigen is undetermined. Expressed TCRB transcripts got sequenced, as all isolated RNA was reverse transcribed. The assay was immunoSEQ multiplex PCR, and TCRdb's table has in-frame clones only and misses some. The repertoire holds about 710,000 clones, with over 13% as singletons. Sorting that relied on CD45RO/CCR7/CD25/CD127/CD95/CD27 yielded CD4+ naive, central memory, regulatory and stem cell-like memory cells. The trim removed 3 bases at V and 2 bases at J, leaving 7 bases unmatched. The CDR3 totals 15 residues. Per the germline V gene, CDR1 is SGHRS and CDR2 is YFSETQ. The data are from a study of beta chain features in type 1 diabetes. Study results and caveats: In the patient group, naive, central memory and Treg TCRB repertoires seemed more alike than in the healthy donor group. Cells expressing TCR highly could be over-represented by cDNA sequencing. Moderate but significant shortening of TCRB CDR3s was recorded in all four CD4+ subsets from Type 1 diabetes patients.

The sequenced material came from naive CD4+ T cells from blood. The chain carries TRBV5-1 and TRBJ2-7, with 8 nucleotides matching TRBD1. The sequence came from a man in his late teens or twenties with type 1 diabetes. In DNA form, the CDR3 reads TGCGCCAGCAGCTCGCAGGGGGCTGGGCCCTACGAGCAGTACTTC. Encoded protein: CASSSQGAGPYEQYF.